Following are 16 T cell receptor beta chains from one sample sequenced in a study of T cells after yellow fever vaccination. One entry per CDR3 protein, called by TCRdb with MiXCR from the 5' RACE reads. The table shows about 320,000 distinct CDR3 sequences, with over 3.5% occurring only once. Sequencing used PBMCs, obtained 15 days after the yellow fever booster vaccination. The receptors were sampled from a man between 18 and 29 years old who received the YFV17D yellow fever vaccine.

The sample holds a few counts of this clonotype. This chain connects TRBV2 to TRBJ2-7; D is unresolved. V lost 3 bases, J lost 2 bases, and 5 bases lay in between. The germline gives CDR1 SNHLY, CDR2 FYNNEI. This CDR3 comprises 12 residues. CDR3 in DNA: TGTGCCAGCAGTGACGGGCCCTACGAGCAGTACTTC. Protein sequence: CASSDGPYEQYF.

The rearrangement links TRBV6-5 to TRBJ1-6, with unresolved D. CDR1 is MNHEY, CDR2 SVGAGI, per germline. Between the trimmed V and J ends, which lost 7 bases and 5 bases, there was a span of 15 bases. There are 15 residues in the CDR3. CDR3 protein: CASNPGEGNNSPLHF. CDR3 bases: TGTGCCAGCAACCCCGGGGAGGGCAATAATTCACCCCTCCACTTT.

This clonotype was found a few times. This chain links TRBV24-1 with TRBJ1-1; 7 nucleotides match TRBD1. The CDR3 spans 12 residues. CDR1 and CDR2 from the germline V gene are KGHDR and SFDVKD. V gave up 4 bases and J gave up 8 bases; unmatched junction bases: 3. In nucleotides, the CDR3 is TGTGCCACCAGTGACACGGACAGGGAAGCTTTCTTT. It translates to CATSDTDREAFF.

This clonotype has ten or more counts. This sequence joins TRBV27 and TRBJ1-1; TRBD1 agrees at 9 bases. This CDR3 region has 15 residues. Trimming at V came to 5 bases and at J to 5 bases, leaving 9 bases not matched to a gene. Germline CDR1 reads MNHEY; CDR2 reads SMNVEV (reference sequence). CDR3 DNA sequence: TGTGCCAGCAGTCCACCGGGACAGGGAATAACTGAAGCTTTCTTT. It is translated as CASSPPGQGITEAFF.

This clonotype showed up just a few times. V and J are TRBV7-9 and TRBJ1-6; no firm D call. CDR1 and CDR2 from the germline V gene are SEHNR and FQNEAQ (reference sequence). V was shortened by 1 base and J by 9 bases, with 13 bases between the two germline ends. This CDR3 is built from 15 residues. The CDR3 sequence: CASSLDTGMISPLHF. CDR3 DNA sequence: TGTGCCAGCAGCTTAGATACGGGGATGATTTCACCCCTCCACTTT.

This chain uses TRBV3-2 with TRBJ1-5; the tabulated D call, TRBD1, remains unverified against the DNA. TRBV3-2 is noted as a pseudogene. This CDR3 contains 15 residues. The CDR3 coding sequence is TGTGCCAGCAGCCGACGGACGGGAAGCAATCAGCCCCAGCATTTT. The encoded protein is CASSRRTGSNQPQHF.

V is TRBV6-2 or TRBV6-3 and J is TRBJ2-3; D is perhaps TRBD1 (6 bases). Trimming shortened V by 5 bases and J by 8 bases, and 20 bases separated the two germline ends. Per the germline V gene, CDR1 is MNHEY and CDR2 is SVGEGT. The CDR3 runs 15 residues. CDR3 sequence reads: CASSRAGYRVGTQYF. The CDR3 DNA follows: TGTGCCAGCAGTCGCGCTGGTTACAGGGTCGGTACGCAGTATTTT.

This clonotype was detected many times. V and J are TRBV6-2 or TRBV6-3 and TRBJ2-1; D is ambiguous. The CDR3 covers 13 residues. Trimming cost V 6 bases and J 8 bases, with 14 bases left between them. Germline V gene lookup returns CDR1 MNHEY and CDR2 SVGEGT. The DNA for the CDR3 is TGTGCCAGCAGCTTCGGGTCCCCCGATGAGCAGTTCTTC. Its protein product is CASSFGSPDEQFF.

This clonotype was observed a handful of times. The rearrangement joins TRBV6-6 to TRBJ2-1, with D unclear. Germline V gene lookup returns CDR1 MNHNY and CDR2 SVGAGI (reference sequence). This CDR3 spans 16 amino acids. V gave up 2 bases and J gave up 3 bases, with 14 bases separating them. This chain's CDR3 is CASSYGSRTGYNEQFF. CDR3 DNA: TGTGCCAGCAGTTACGGATCCAGGACGGGCTACAATGAGCAGTTCTTC.

This clonotype occurred a few times. The chain combines TRBV7-8 with TRBJ1-4; D uncertain. CDR1 SGHVS and CDR2 FQNEAQ come from the germline V gene. V was pared by 11 bases and J by 1 base, with 8 bases between. The CDR3 runs to 12 residues. In DNA form, the CDR3 reads TGTGCCTCTGCAAGAACTAATGAAAAACTGTTTTTT. As protein: CASARTNEKLFF. The whole variable domain, filled in from reference TRBV7-8 and TRBJ1-4, reads GAGVSQSPRYKVAKRGQDVALRCDPISGHVSLFWYQQALGQGPEFLTYFQNEAQLDKSGLPSDRFFAERPEGSVSTLKIQRTQQEDSAVYLCASARTNEKLFFGSGTQLSVL.

At least ten counts were recorded for this clonotype. The chain combines TRBV29-1 with TRBJ1-2, with 10 bases identical to TRBD1. Germline CDR1 SQVTM, CDR2 ANQGSEA. The CDR3 loop spans 15 amino acids. The trim removed 6 bases at V and 3 bases at J, leaving 10 bases unmatched. The CDR3 DNA reads as TGCAGCGTCGGGACAGGGGATGGGACTGACTATGGCTACACCTTC. Amino acid sequence: CSVGTGDGTDYGYTF.

This clonotype has a count of ten or more. The chain joins TRBV12-3 or TRBV12-4 to TRBJ1-1, with TRBD1 as a possible D gene (5 bases). The germline V and J ends were trimmed by 3 bases and 4 bases, with 12 bases remaining between them. This CDR3 spans 14 amino acids. The CDR3 protein is CASSFTGTRTEAFF. The CDR3 DNA sequence: TGTGCCAGCAGTTTCACCGGGACGCGCACTGAAGCTTTCTTT.

At least ten counts were recorded for this clonotype. V usage is TRBV20-1 and J usage is TRBJ2-7; tentatively, D is TRBD1 (5 bases). V was cut by 0 bases and J by 0 bases, with 12 bases left in between. The germline V gene has CDR1 DFQATT and CDR2 SNEGSKA (reference sequence). This CDR3 comprises 15 residues. This CDR3 reads CSARDTGWSSYEQYV. The CDR3 nucleotides read TGCAGTGCTAGAGATACAGGTTGGAGCTCCTACGAGCAGTACGTC.

At least ten counts were recorded for this clonotype. The chain employs TRBV29-1 and TRBJ2-6; D unclear. This CDR3 is built from 13 residues. V was trimmed by 6 bases and J by 0 bases, leaving 6 bases between them. The V gene's germline CDR1 is SQVTM and CDR2 ANQGSEA. The CDR3 coding sequence is TGCAGCGTGGCTCTCTCTGGGGCCAACGTCCTGACTTTC. This translates into CSVALSGANVLTF.

This clonotype was counted only a few times. The chain links TRBV12-3 or TRBV12-4 to TRBJ2-7; TRBD1 aligns across 9 bases. V was pared by 6 bases and J by 2 bases, with 5 bases of the junction left unmatched. This CDR3 has 14 residues. The CDR3 DNA sequence: TGTGCCAGCAGGCCACGACAGGGGGCCTACGAGCAGTACTTC. Amino acids: CASRPRQGAYEQYF.

This clonotype came up a few times. The chain carries TRBV7-9 and TRBJ2-1; 9 bases fit TRBD2. The ends lost 3 bases at V and 4 bases at J; junction bases unmatched: 4. This CDR3 has 15 residues. CDR1 is SEHNR, CDR2 FQNEAQ, per germline (reference sequence). The CDR3 nucleotides are TGTGCCAGCAGCTTTCTAGCGGGACAATACAATGAGCAGTTCTTC. Its translation is CASSFLAGQYNEQFF.